This entry is about one T cell receptor beta chain. This sample is drawn from a study of cytomegalovirus exposure and HLA in healthy donors. On the study more broadly: Of all 400 or so donors who were genotyped, roughly 81% belonged to the Caucasian-associated ancestry cluster.

The CDR3 runs 14 residues. Germline V lookup: CDR1 MNHEY, CDR2 SVGAGI. The V end was cut by 5 bases, the J end by 2 bases, with 12 bases between. 60 Vbeta and 13 Jbeta primers were used in PCR. Methods used by the authors: Later reanalysis found 60 million to 90 million unique TCR beta chains, around 11 million of them shared. TCRdb keeps only in-frame clones here, not all; method: immunoSEQ multiplex PCR. That table supplies the V and J calls and clone size; D and trimming were determined from the DNA. The sample has over 95,000 clones; over 60% are singletons. This clonotype was sampled from a young man in good health and CMV-seropositive. The J gene is TRBJ1-1, the V gene TRBV6-5; D not certain. The sequenced sample consisted of PBMCs. The CDR3 protein is CASSSAAKNTEAFF. The CDR3 region has the DNA TGTGCCAGCAGTAGCGCAGCCAAAAACACTGAAGCTTTCTTT.